The clone carrying this T cell receptor beta chain was seen a handful of times. The antigen is unknown. This sample is part of a study of CD8+ T cells in alopecia areata. Using a FACSAria, the CD4+ and CD8+ T cells were sorted from the PBMCs. Study-wide findings and caveats: Relative to normal scalp, lesional scalp, especially alopecia totalis/universalis, showed higher clonality. Normal skin contains resident alphabeta T cells, and these are also sequenced in scalp samples.

It was cDNA, reverse transcribed from extracted RNA, that served as the sequencing template. The method was immunoSEQ multiplex PCR; TCRdb's version includes in-frame clones alone and lacks a portion of them. Here the sample spans approximately 89,000 clones, roughly 51% being singletons. This TCR was recovered from a human donor with alopecia areata. The specimen sequenced was NKG2D-high CD8+ T cells sorted from blood.

The CDR3: CSAQDGSYEQYF. CDR3 in DNA: TGCAGCGCTCAGGACGGCTCCTACGAGCAGTACTTC. This rearrangement joins TRBV29-1 to TRBJ2-7; no clear D. The CDR3 is 12 amino acids. Deletions cut 7 bases from V and 0 bases from J, with 10 bases between. Per germline, CDR1 SQVTM and CDR2 ANQGSEA.